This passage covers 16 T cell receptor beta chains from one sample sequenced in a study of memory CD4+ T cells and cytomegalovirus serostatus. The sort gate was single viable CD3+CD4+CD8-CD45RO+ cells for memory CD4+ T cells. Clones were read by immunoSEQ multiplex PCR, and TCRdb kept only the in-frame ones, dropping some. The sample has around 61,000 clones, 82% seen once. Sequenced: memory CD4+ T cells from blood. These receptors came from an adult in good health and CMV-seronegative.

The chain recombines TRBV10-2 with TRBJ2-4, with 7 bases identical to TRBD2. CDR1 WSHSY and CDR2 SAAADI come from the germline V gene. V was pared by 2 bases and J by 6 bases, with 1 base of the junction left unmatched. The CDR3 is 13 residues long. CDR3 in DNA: TGCGCCAGCAGTGAGAAGCGGGGAAACATTCAGTACTTC. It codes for CASSEKRGNIQYF.

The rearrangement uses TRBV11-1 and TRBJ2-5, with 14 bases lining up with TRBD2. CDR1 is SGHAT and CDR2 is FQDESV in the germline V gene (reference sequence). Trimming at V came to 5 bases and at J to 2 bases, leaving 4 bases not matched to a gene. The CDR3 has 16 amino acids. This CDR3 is CASSLGTSGGQETQYF. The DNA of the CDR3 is TGTGCCAGCAGCCTCGGGACTAGCGGGGGACAAGAGACCCAGTACTTC.

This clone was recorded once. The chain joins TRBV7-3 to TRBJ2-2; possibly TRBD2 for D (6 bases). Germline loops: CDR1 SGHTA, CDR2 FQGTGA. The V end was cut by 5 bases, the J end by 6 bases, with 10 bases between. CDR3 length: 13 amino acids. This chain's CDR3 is CASSPPGAGELFF. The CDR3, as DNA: TGTGCCAGCAGCCCCCCGGGGGCCGGGGAGCTGTTTTTT. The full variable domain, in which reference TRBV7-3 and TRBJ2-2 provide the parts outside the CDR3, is GAGVSQTPSNKVTEKGKYVELRCDPISGHTALYWYRQSLGQGPEFLIYFQGTGAADDSGLPNDRFFAVRPEGSVSTLKIQRTERGDSAVYLCASSPPGAGELFFGEGSRLTVL.

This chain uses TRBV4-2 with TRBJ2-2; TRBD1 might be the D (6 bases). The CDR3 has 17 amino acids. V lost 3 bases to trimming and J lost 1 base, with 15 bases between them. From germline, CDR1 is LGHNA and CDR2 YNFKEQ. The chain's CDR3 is CASSQIGQHQNTGELFF. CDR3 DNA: TGTGCCAGCAGCCAGATTGGACAGCATCAGAACACCGGGGAGCTGTTTTTT.

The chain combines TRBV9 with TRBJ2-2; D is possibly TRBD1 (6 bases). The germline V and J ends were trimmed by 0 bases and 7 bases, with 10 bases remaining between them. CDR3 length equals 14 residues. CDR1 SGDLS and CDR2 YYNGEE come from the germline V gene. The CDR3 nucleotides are TGTGCCAGCAGCGTAGGGACAGTCGGCGGGGAGCTGTTTTTT. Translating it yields CASSVGTVGGELFF. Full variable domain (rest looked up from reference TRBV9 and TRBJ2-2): DSGVTQTPKHLITATGQRVTLRCSPRSGDLSVYWYQQSLDQGLQFLIQYYNGEERAKGNILERFSAQQFPDLHSELNLSSLELGDSALYFCASSVGTVGGELFFGEGSRLTVL.

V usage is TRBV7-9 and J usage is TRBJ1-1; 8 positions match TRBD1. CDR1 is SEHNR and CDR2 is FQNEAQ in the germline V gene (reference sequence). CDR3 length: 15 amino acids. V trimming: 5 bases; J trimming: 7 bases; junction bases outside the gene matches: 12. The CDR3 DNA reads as TGTGCCAGCAGCCTACTAATCGACAGGGGAGGTGAAGCTTTCTTT. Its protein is CASSLLIDRGGEAFF.

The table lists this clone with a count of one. The CDR3 coding sequence is TGTGCCTGGAGTGCAGGTCACTTTTCCTACGAGCAGTACTTC. This sequence encodes CAWSAGHFSYEQYF. V is TRBV30 and J is TRBJ2-7; no clear D. The V end lost 1 base, the J end lost 1 base, and 11 bases lay between the germline ends. In germline, CDR1 is GTSNPN, CDR2 SVGIG (reference sequence). CDR3 length equals 14 residues.

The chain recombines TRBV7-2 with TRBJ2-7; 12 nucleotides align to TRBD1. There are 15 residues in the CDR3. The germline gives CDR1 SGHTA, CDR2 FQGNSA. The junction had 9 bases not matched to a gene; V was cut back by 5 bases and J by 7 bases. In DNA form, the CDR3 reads TGTGCCAGCAGCCCCCCGGGACAGGGGGCTGGTGAGCAGTACTTC. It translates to CASSPPGQGAGEQYF.

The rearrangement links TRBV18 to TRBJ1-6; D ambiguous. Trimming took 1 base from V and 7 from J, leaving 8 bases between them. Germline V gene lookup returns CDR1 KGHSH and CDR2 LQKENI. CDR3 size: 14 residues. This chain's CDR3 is CASSPLGYNSPLHF. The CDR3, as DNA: TGTGCCAGCTCACCACTAGGGTACAATTCACCCCTCCACTTT.

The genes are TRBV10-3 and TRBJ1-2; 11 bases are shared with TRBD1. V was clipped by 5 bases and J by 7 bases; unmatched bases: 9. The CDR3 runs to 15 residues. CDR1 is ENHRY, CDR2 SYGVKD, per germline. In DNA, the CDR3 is TGTGCCATCAGTCTCACCGGACAGGGGGCGTTTGGCTACACCTTC. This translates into CAISLTGQGAFGYTF.

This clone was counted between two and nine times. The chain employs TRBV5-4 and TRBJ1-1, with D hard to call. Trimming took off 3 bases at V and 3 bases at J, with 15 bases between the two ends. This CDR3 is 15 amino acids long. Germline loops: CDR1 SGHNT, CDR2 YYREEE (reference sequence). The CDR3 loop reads CASSSWGVYDTEAFF. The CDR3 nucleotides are TGTGCCAGCAGCTCATGGGGAGTTTATGACACTGAAGCTTTCTTT.

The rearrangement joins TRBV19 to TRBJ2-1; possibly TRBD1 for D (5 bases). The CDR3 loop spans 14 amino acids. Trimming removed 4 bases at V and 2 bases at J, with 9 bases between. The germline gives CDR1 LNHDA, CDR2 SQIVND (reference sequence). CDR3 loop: CASSSRATYNEQFF. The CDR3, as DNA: TGTGCCAGTAGTAGCAGGGCCACCTACAATGAGCAGTTCTTC.

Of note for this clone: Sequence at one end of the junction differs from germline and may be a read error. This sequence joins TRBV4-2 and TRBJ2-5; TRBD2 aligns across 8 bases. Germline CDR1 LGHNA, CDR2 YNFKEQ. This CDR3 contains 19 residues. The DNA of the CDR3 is TGTGCCAGCAGCAAAGAAGCGAGCGGGGGATCTCTCCGCCAAGAGACCCAGTACTTC. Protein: CASSKEASGGSLRQETQYF.

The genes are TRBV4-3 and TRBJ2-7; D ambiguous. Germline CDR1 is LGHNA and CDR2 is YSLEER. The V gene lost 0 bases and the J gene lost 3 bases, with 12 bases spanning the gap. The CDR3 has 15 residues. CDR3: CASSQDWGSFYEQYF. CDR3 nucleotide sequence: TGCGCCAGCAGCCAAGATTGGGGTTCATTCTACGAGCAGTACTTC.

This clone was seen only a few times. The CDR3 DNA sequence: TGTGCCAGCAGGACTAGGGTGTTAGGTGAGCAGTTCTTC. Its protein is CASRTRVLGEQFF. The gene calls are TRBV2 and TRBJ2-1, with D possibly matching TRBD2 (6 bases). Germline CDR1 reads SNHLY; CDR2 reads FYNNEI. Trimming removed 6 bases from V and 9 bases from J, with 15 bases in between. The CDR3 loop spans 13 amino acids. Using reference TRBV2 and TRBJ2-1 for the parts outside the CDR3, the full variable domain is EPEVTQTPSHQVTQMGQEVILRCVPISNHLYFYWYRQILGQKVEFLVSFYNNEISEKSEIFDDQFSVERPDGSNFTLKIRSTKLEDSAMYFCASRTRVLGEQFFGPGTRLTVL.

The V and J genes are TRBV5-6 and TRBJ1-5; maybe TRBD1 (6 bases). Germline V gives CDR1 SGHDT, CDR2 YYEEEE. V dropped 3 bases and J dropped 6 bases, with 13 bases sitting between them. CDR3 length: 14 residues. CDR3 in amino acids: CASSWGGGLQPQHF. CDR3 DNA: TGTGCCAGCAGCTGGGGCGGGGGGCTTCAGCCCCAGCATTTT.